A single sample is the source of the 15 T cell receptor beta chains below, sequenced in a study of cytomegalovirus exposure and HLA in healthy donors. PCR primers comprised 60 Vbeta and 13 Jbeta primers. Assay: immunoSEQ multiplex PCR; the TCRdb copy retains only in-frame clones and omits some. The repertoire holds tens of thousands of clones, with about 71% as singletons. Material: PBMCs. Source of these receptors: a man in his 60s in good health and CMV-seropositive.

The V gene is TRBV19, the J gene TRBJ2-1, with 11 bases identical to TRBD2. V lost 8 bases and J lost 16; bases outside the gene matches: 19. The CDR3 length is 15 residues. Germline assignment: CDR1 LNHDA and CDR2 SQIVND (reference sequence). The CDR3 protein is CASRSRSTSGDLSFF. The CDR3 DNA sequence: TGTGCCAGTCGGAGCAGGTCGACTAGCGGGGACCTATCTTTCTTC. The complete variable domain, with remaining parts taken from reference TRBV19 and TRBJ2-1, reads DGGITQSPKYLFRKEGQNVTLSCEQNLNHDAMYWYRQDPGQGLRLIYYSQIVNDFQKGDIAEGYSVSREKKESFPLTVTSAQKNPTAFYLCASRSRSTSGDLSFFGPGTRLTVL.

This chain connects TRBV5-4 to TRBJ2-1, with 7 bases that match TRBD2. Germline-derived CDR1 and CDR2 are SGHNT and YYREEE (reference sequence). With V trimmed by 0 bases and J by 9 bases, 9 bases remained unmatched. The CDR3 loop spans 15 amino acids. The CDR3 reads CASSLGGTTGGEQFF. For the CDR3, the DNA is TGTGCCAGCAGCTTGGGGGGGACTACAGGAGGTGAGCAGTTCTTC.

The CDR3 region has the DNA TGCGCCAGCAGTGTGGACAGTCAGCTGTACTTC. This codes for CASSVDSQLYF. J is TRBJ2-7 and V is TRBV10-2; weak D call: TRBD1 (6 bases). Trimming cost V 4 bases and J 12 bases, with 13 bases left between them. The CDR3 has 11 residues. Per germline, CDR1 WSHSY and CDR2 SAAADI.

The chain uses TRBV6-4 and TRBJ2-2; 8 nucleotides agree with TRBD1. The CDR3 runs to 17 residues. Germline V gene data show CDR1 as MRHNA and CDR2 as SNTAGT. V shed 0 bases, J shed 4 bases, and the junction held 7 bases outside the gene matches. The CDR3 nucleotides read TGTGCCAGCAGTGACTCGGTTATACAGGGGGGCACCGGGGAGCTGTTTTTT. Its translation: CASSDSVIQGGTGELFF.

There are a few counts of this clone. V is TRBV6-5 and J is TRBJ1-1; D remains unclear. Germline V lookup: CDR1 MNHEY, CDR2 SVGAGI. Trimming left V 1 base short and J 0 bases short, with 9 bases between. The CDR3 totals 15 residues. Here the CDR3 DNA reads TGTGCCAGCAGTTACTATGGCAGGCTGAACACTGAAGCTTTCTTT. It encodes CASSYYGRLNTEAFF.

V and J are TRBV6-1 and TRBJ1-5; 9 bases agree with TRBD1. The V and J ends lost 6 bases and 7 bases, in that order; junction bases with no gene match: 7. The germline V gene encodes CDR1 MNHNS and CDR2 SASEGT. This CDR3 contains 14 residues. CDR3 in DNA: TGTGCCAGCAGCCCCGACAGGGGGTACCAGCCCCAGCATTTT. Translation gives CASSPDRGYQPQHF.

This clone came up a few times. The chain links TRBV29-1 to TRBJ2-2; 12 bases fit TRBD1. There are 15 residues in the CDR3. With V trimmed by 7 bases and J by 4 bases, 7 bases remained unmatched. Looked up from germline, CDR1 is SQVTM and CDR2 is ANQGSEA. The CDR3 reads CSASRGQGATGELFF. DNA for the CDR3: TGCAGCGCTTCGAGGGGACAGGGGGCCACCGGGGAGCTGTTTTTT.

The chain joins TRBV11-2 to TRBJ2-7, with D perhaps matching TRBD2 (5 bases). This CDR3 is built from 18 residues. V was pared by 6 bases and J by 2 bases, with 26 bases between. CDR1 is SGHAT and CDR2 is FQNNGV in the germline V gene. The CDR3 coding sequence is TGTGCCAGCAGTCCTATATCTAGGAGGATTGGTTCACCCTACGAGCAGTACTTC. Amino acid sequence: CASSPISRRIGSPYEQYF.

The chain joins TRBV4-2 to TRBJ1-4; 7 bases are a match to TRBD1. This CDR3 contains 17 residues. Trimming at V came to 1 base and at J to 8 bases, leaving 13 bases not matched to a gene. Germline V lookup: CDR1 LGHNA, CDR2 YNFKEQ. Here the CDR3 reads CASSQGLGQRTDEKLFF. The DNA for the CDR3 is TGTGCCAGCAGCCAAGGTTTGGGACAGAGGACAGACGAAAAACTGTTTTTT.

In its sample, this clone was seen a few times. The chain recombines TRBV6-6 with TRBJ1-2; TRBD1 aligns across 8 bases. V shed 0 bases, J shed 8 bases, and the junction held 5 bases outside the gene matches. From germline, CDR1 is MNHNY and CDR2 SVGAGI (reference sequence). The CDR3 contains 14 residues. DNA of the CDR3: TGTGCCAGCAGTTACTCGACAGGGGAGGGCGGCTACACCTTC. This gives the protein CASSYSTGEGGYTF.

The chain is built from TRBV5-1 and TRBJ1-1; no firm D call. The V gene's germline CDR1 is SGHRS and CDR2 YFSETQ. V dropped 6 bases and J dropped 5 bases, with 14 bases sitting between them. The CDR3 spans 13 residues. The CDR3 DNA follows: TGCGCCAGCACCGACACCTCTGGGACTGAAGCTTTCTTT. Amino acids: CASTDTSGTEAFF.

The chain joins TRBV11-2 to TRBJ2-3, with D unclear. The V gene lost 1 base and the J gene lost 4 bases, with 9 bases spanning the gap. The CDR3 runs to 14 residues. Germline assignment: CDR1 SGHAT and CDR2 FQNNGV. CDR3 sequence: CASSLVRGADTQYF. The DNA of the CDR3 is TGTGCCAGCAGCTTAGTTCGCGGTGCAGATACGCAGTATTTT.

The genes are TRBV27 and TRBJ2-2, with TRBD2 matching over 8 bases. This CDR3 is built from 19 residues. J was trimmed by 3 bases and V by 4 bases; bases with no gene match: 16. Per germline, CDR1 MNHEY and CDR2 SMNVEV (reference sequence). The CDR3 bases are TGTGCCAGCAGTTCCCCCGGGGGGGGCCCGAACGTTCACACCGGGGAGCTGTTTTTT. This codes for CASSSPGGGPNVHTGELFF.

The chain employs TRBV29-1 and TRBJ2-3; D possibly corresponds to TRBD1 (5 bases). Trimming left V 0 bases short and J 2 bases short, with 12 bases between. The germline CDR1 and CDR2 sequences are SQVTM and ANQGSEA. The CDR3 runs 15 residues. Here the CDR3 DNA reads TGCAGCGTTGAAGATAAGTCCAGGGTCACAGATACGCAGTATTTT. Amino acid sequence: CSVEDKSRVTDTQYF.

The chain couples TRBV5-4 to TRBJ2-5; 9 bases align to TRBD2. The V and J ends lost 1 base and 4 bases, in that order; junction bases with no gene match: 5. The CDR3 is 15 residues long. Germline V lookup: CDR1 SGHNT, CDR2 YYREEE (reference sequence). CDR3 in DNA: TGTGCCAGCAGCTTGTACGCGGGAGGGGGAGAGACCCAGTACTTC. This codes for CASSLYAGGGETQYF.